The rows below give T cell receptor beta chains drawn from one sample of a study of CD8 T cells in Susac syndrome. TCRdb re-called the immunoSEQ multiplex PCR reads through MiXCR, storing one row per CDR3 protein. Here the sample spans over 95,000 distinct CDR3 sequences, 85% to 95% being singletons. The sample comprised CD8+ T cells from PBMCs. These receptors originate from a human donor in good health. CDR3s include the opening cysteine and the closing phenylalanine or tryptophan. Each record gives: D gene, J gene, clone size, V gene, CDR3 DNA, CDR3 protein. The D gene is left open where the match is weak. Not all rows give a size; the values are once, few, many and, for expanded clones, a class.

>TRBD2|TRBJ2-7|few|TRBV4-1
TGCGCCAGCAGCCCGGGGAGGGGTCCCGCGTCCTACGAGCAGTACTTC
CASSPGRGPASYEQYF
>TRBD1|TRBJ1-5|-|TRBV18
TGTGCCAGCTCTAACCTTGGGACAGGGCTGGGCAATCAGCCCCAGCATTTT
CASSNLGTGLGNQPQHF
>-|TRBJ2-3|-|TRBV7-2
TGTGCCAGCAGCCCTGCGTACGGGGGAGATACGCAGTATTTT
CASSPAYGGDTQYF
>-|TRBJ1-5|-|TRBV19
TGTGCCAGTAGTATCGGAGGGGGGCGGAAACAGCCCCAGCATTTT
CASSIGGGRKQPQHF
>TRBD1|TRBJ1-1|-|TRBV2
TGTGCCAGCAGTGGGACAGGGGGACTTTTAAACACTGAAGCTTTCTTT
CASSGTGGLLNTEAFF
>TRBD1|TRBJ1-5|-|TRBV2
TGTGCCAGCAGTGAAGAAACAGGGGCAAATCAGCCCCAGCATTTT
CASSEETGANQPQHF
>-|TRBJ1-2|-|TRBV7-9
TGTGCCAGCAGCTTAGCAGGGGGGGGCCCGAATGGCTACACCTTC
CASSLAGGGPNGYTF
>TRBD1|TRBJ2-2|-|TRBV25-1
TGTGCCAGCAGTGAATGGGGGACAGGGGGCATCGGGGAGCTGTTTTTT
CASSEWGTGGIGELFF
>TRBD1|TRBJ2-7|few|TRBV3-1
TGTGCCAGCAGTGCGACAGGGATAATCTACGAGCAGTACTTC
CASSATGIIYEQYF
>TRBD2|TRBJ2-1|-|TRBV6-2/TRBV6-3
TGTGCCAGCACCTGGACTAGCGGATACAATGAGCAGTTCTTC
CASTWTSGYNEQFF
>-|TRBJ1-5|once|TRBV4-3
TGCGCCAGCAGCCAAGGAATGGATCGCAATCAGCCCCAGCATTTT
CASSQGMDRNQPQHF
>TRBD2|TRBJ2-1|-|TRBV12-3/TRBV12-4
TGTGCCAGCAGCCAAAGCGGGAGGGGATACAATGAGCAGTTCTTC
CASSQSGRGYNEQFF
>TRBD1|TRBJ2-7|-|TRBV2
TGTGCCAGCAGTGAGGGGACAGGTGAGATCTACGAGCAGTACTTC
CASSEGTGEIYEQYF
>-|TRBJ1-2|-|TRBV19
TGTGCCAGTAGTTTCCAAGAGGGCTACACCTTC
CASSFQEGYTF
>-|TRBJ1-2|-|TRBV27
TGTGCCAGCCGGGACCTGTCTAACTATGGCTACACCTTC
CASRDLSNYGYTF
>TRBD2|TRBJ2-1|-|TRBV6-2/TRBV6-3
TGTGCCAGCAGTTCTCTAACTAGCGGGATATTCAGCGAGCAGTTCTTC
CASSSLTSGIFSEQFF
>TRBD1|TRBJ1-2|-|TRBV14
TGTGCCAGCAGCTACGGACAGGGGAATGGCTACACCTTC
CASSYGQGNGYTF
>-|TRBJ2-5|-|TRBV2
TGTGCCAGCAGTGAATCGGGCCGCGGGGAGACCCAGTACTTC
CASSESGRGETQYF
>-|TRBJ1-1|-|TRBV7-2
TGTGCGGTGGGCAGGAGGGGAACTGAAGCTTTCTTT
CAVGRRGTEAFF
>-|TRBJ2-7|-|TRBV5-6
TGTGCCAGCATCACCCAGCAGGGGCTTCGAGGGGAGCAGTACTTC
CASITQQGLRGEQYF
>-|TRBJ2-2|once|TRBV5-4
TGTGCCAGCAGCTTGGAGTTGAGAGCCGGGGAGCTGTTTTTT
CASSLELRAGELFF
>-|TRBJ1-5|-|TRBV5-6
TGTGCCAGCAGCTATACAGGGCGGAATCAGCCCCAGCATTTT
CASSYTGRNQPQHF
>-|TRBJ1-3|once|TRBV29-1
TGCAGCGTCGAGGAGGGAAACACCATATATTTT
CSVEEGNTIYF
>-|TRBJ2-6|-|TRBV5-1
TGCGCCAGCAGCTTGGCCAGGGCCACCTTAAGCTCTGGGGCCAACGTCCTGACTTTC
CASSLARATLSSGANVLTF
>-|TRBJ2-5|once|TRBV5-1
TGCGCCAGCAGCTTAGAGGGGGAGACCCAGTACTTC
CASSLEGETQYF
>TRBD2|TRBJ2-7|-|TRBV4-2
TGTGCCAGCAGCCCGGGGCGATTGGGCGGGAGCTCCTACGAGCAGTACTTC
CASSPGRLGGSSYEQYF
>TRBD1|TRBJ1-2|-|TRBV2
TGTGCCAGCAGAGTTCAGGGGGCGAGCTATGGCTACACCTTC
CASRVQGASYGYTF
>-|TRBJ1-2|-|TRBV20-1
TGCAGTGCTAGAGATCTAAAAGGTGGGCGGAGCTATGGCTACACCTTC
CSARDLKGGRSYGYTF
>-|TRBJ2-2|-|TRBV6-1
TGTGCCAGCAGTGGACCAACTAACACCGGGGAGCTGTTTTTT
CASSGPTNTGELFF
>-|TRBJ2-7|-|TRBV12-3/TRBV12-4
TGTGCCAGCAGTTTAGTATCGGGGTTCGAGCAGTACTTC
CASSLVSGFEQYF
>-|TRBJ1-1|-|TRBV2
TGTGCCAGCAGGGCTAAGTCAGAAGCTGAAGCTTTCTTT
CASRAKSEAEAFF
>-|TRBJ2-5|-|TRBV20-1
TGCAGTGCTAGAACTCTTCCCCCGGGGATCCAAGAGACCCAGTACTTC
CSARTLPPGIQETQYF
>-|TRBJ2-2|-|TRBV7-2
TGTGCCAGCAGCCCACAGGCGTCGAACACCGGGGAGCTGTTTTTT
CASSPQASNTGELFF
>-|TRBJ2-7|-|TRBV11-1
TGTGCCAGCAGCTTAGGGGGACCTAAATACGAGCAGTACTTC
CASSLGGPKYEQYF
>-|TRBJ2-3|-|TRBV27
TGTGCCAGCAGTTTGAGTAAGCGGAGCACAGATACGCAGTATTTT
CASSLSKRSTDTQYF
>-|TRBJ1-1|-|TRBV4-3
TGCGCCAGCAGCCTCAACACAGGGAGGTACACTGAAGCTTTCTTT
CASSLNTGRYTEAFF
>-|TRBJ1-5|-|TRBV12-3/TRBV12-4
TGTGCCAGCAGTCTGGGCCTAGAGCAGCCCCAGCATTTT
CASSLGLEQPQHF